One sample yielded the 30 T cell receptor beta chains listed below, sequenced in a study of early T cells in non-severe SARS-CoV-2 infection. TCRdb passed the 5' RACE reads through MiXCR, listing each CDR3 protein once. The sample holds approximately 21,000 distinct CDR3 sequences, 5% to 5.5% seen once. The specimen sequenced was whole blood. The origin of the receptors is an adult who was a healthcare worker with PCR-confirmed SARS-CoV-2 infection or an uninfected control (not recorded which).

By share, this clonotype counts as medium-sized (0.01 to 0.1%). The chain employs TRBV5-4 and TRBJ1-1; D is possibly TRBD1 (6 bases). Germline lookup yields CDR1 SGHNT and CDR2 YYREEE (reference sequence). There are 18 residues in the CDR3. The germline V and J ends were trimmed by 0 bases and 4 bases, with 22 bases remaining between them. CDR3 region: CASSLAVGRGVEGTEAFF. CDR3 coding DNA: TGTGCCAGCAGCTTGGCGGTCGGCAGGGGTGTGGAGGGCACTGAAGCTTTCTTT.

This clonotype was counted at least ten times. This chain connects TRBV29-1 to TRBJ1-1, with D uncertain. Germline CDR1 SQVTM, CDR2 ANQGSEA. This CDR3 has 13 residues. V shed 4 bases and J shed 1 base, with 10 bases lying between them. CDR3: CSVVRSENTEAFF. The CDR3 DNA follows: TGCAGCGTTGTTCGAAGTGAGAACACTGAAGCTTTCTTT.

Only a few counts were recorded for this clonotype. This chain links TRBV19 with TRBJ2-2; D uncertain. V was trimmed by 4 bases and J by 5 bases, leaving 5 bases between them. Germline V gene lookup returns CDR1 LNHDA and CDR2 SQIVND (reference sequence). The CDR3 length is 12 residues. The CDR3 sequence: CASSTLTGELFF. The CDR3 DNA reads as TGTGCCAGTAGTACCTTAACCGGGGAGCTGTTTTTT.

This clonotype counts as medium-sized (0.01 to 0.1%). The rearrangement joins TRBV6-4 to TRBJ1-5, with D perhaps TRBD1 (5 bases). Trimming left V 4 bases short and J 6 bases short, with 10 bases between. Germline assignment: CDR1 MRHNA and CDR2 SNTAGT. CDR3 length: 13 residues. The CDR3: CASSADIGQPQHF. The CDR3, as DNA: TGTGCCAGCAGTGCGGACATAGGTCAGCCCCAGCATTTT.

The sample holds many counts of this clonotype. The chain recombines TRBV20-1 with TRBJ1-5; weak D call: TRBD1 (6 bases). CDR3 size: 13 residues. The V end was cut by 4 bases, the J end by 7 bases, with 14 bases between. Germline loops: CDR1 DFQATT, CDR2 SNEGSKA (reference sequence). CDR3 bases: TGCAGTGCTATTCAGGGGAGAGGGCAGCCCCAGCATTTT. Its protein is CSAIQGRGQPQHF.

The chain employs TRBV20-1 and TRBJ2-3, with 10 bases aligning to TRBD2. This CDR3 region has 16 residues. V shed 2 bases and J 1 base; nucleotides not matched to a gene: 6. CDR1 is DFQATT and CDR2 is SNEGSKA in the germline V gene (reference sequence). The CDR3 coding sequence is TGCAGTGCTAGATCACCGGGACTAGCGCGCACAGATACGCAGTATTTT. The encoded protein is CSARSPGLARTDTQYF.

This clonotype was picked up many times. The chain joins TRBV6-1 to TRBJ2-7, with TRBD1 matching 8 bases. J was trimmed by 4 bases and V by 4 bases; bases with no gene match: 6. CDR1 and CDR2 from the germline V gene are MNHNS and SASEGT. This CDR3 comprises 14 residues. CDR3 in amino acids: CASSARDRSYEQYV. Here the CDR3 DNA reads TGTGCCAGCAGTGCTCGGGACAGGAGTTACGAGCAGTACGTC.

The chain employs TRBV2 and TRBJ1-2; D unclear. Looked up from germline, CDR1 is SNHLY and CDR2 is FYNNEI. The germline V and J ends were trimmed by 8 bases and 3 bases, with 13 bases remaining between them. The CDR3 totals 13 residues. The CDR3 spells CASVSDGDYGYTF. DNA of the CDR3: TGTGCCAGCGTCTCGGACGGAGACTATGGCTACACCTTC.

At least ten counts were recorded for this clonotype. The rearrangement uses TRBV2 and TRBJ2-1; 7 nucleotides match TRBD2. The V gene end was trimmed by 2 bases and the J gene end by 4 bases; junction bases not matched to a gene: 5. The CDR3 is made up of 15 amino acids. Germline V lookup: CDR1 SNHLY, CDR2 FYNNEI. The CDR3 sequence: CASSELAGAYNEQFF. The CDR3 region has the DNA TGTGCCAGCAGTGAATTGGCGGGAGCATACAATGAGCAGTTCTTC.

The V gene is TRBV4-1, the J gene TRBJ2-3; 8 nucleotides agree with TRBD2. There are 16 residues in the CDR3. Germline CDR1 and CDR2: MGHRA and YSYEKL. After removal of 4 bases from V and 5 bases from J, the junction contained 11 bases not matched to a gene. The CDR3 protein is CASSRSPVAGRDTQYF. In DNA, the CDR3 is TGCGCCAGCAGCCGGAGCCCAGTAGCGGGAAGAGATACGCAGTATTTT.

In its sample, this clonotype was seen many times. The genes are TRBV10-3 and TRBJ2-1, with TRBD2 matching 14 bases. In germline, CDR1 is ENHRY, CDR2 SYGVKD. The CDR3 covers 16 residues. Unmatched junction bases numbered 12, after V lost 10 bases and J lost 7 bases. CDR3 coding DNA: TGTGCCACAGGACTAGCGGGAGGCCTCGGAACTAATGAGCAGTTCTTC. Translating it yields CATGLAGGLGTNEQFF.

This clonotype has ten or more counts. This chain links TRBV28 with TRBJ2-3; TRBD2 matches 9 bases. The germline V gene has CDR1 MDHEN and CDR2 SYDVKM. The CDR3 is 15 amino acids. The trim removed 8 bases at V and 2 bases at J, leaving 8 bases unmatched. The CDR3 bases are TGTGCCAGCTGGACTAGCGCGACGTACACAGATACGCAGTATTTT. Amino acids: CASWTSATYTDTQYF.

In its sample, this clonotype was seen many times. This sequence joins TRBV7-2 and TRBJ2-2; TRBD2 matches 9 bases. Germline lookup yields CDR1 SGHTA and CDR2 FQGNSA. The CDR3 contains 15 residues. V was clipped by 3 bases and J by 1 base; unmatched bases: 0. The CDR3 region has the DNA TGTGCCAGCAGCTTGACTAGCGGGAACACCGGGGAGCTGTTTTTT. This translates into CASSLTSGNTGELFF.

CDR3 nucleotides: TGCAGCACTCCACGGGTAGCGGGAGGGCCGAGCGAGCAGTACTTC. Translated, it gives CSTPRVAGGPSEQYF. V and J are TRBV20-1 and TRBJ2-7; 11 bases line up with TRBD2. This CDR3 has 15 residues. Germline V gene lookup returns CDR1 DFQATT and CDR2 SNEGSKA (reference sequence).

Judged by abundance, this clonotype is medium-sized. The chain recombines TRBV27 with TRBJ2-7; 7 nucleotides match TRBD2. The V gene's germline CDR1 is MNHEY and CDR2 SMNVEV (reference sequence). Trimming removed 3 bases from V and 3 bases from J; junction bases left unmatched: 8. This CDR3 spans 15 amino acids. The CDR3 sequence is CASSFLAEGIYEQYF. CDR3 in DNA: TGTGCCAGCAGTTTCCTAGCGGAGGGGATCTACGAGCAGTACTTC.

This clonotype was counted many times. The chain employs TRBV9 and TRBJ2-3, with TRBD2 matching 12 bases. Germline CDR1 reads SGDLS; CDR2 reads YYNGEE. The length of the CDR3 is 15 residues. The ends lost 3 bases at V and 1 base at J; junction bases unmatched: 0. In nucleotides, the CDR3 is TGTGCCAGCAGCGGACTAGCGGGGGGCACAGATACGCAGTATTTT. Amino acids: CASSGLAGGTDTQYF.

This clonotype appeared many times. V gene TRBV11-3 combines with J gene TRBJ2-2, with no clear D. This CDR3 is 13 amino acids long. In germline, CDR1 is SGHNT, CDR2 YENEEA. V gave up 3 bases and J gave up 5 bases, with 7 bases separating them. CDR3 nucleotides: TGTGCCAGCAGCTTTAGGGTTACCGGGGAGCTGTTTTTT. Its translation is CASSFRVTGELFF.

This clonotype has a count of ten or more. This rearrangement joins TRBV18 to TRBJ2-7; 15 bases align to TRBD2. CDR1 and CDR2 from the germline V gene are KGHSH and LQKENI. V lost 0 bases, J lost 6 bases, and 6 bases stayed unmatched. This CDR3 has 17 amino acids. The CDR3 loop is CASSPPGLAGGLSEQYF. The CDR3 DNA follows: TGTGCCAGCTCACCACCGGGACTAGCGGGAGGTCTGTCCGAGCAGTACTTC.

This sequence joins TRBV6-2 or TRBV6-3 and TRBJ2-7, with 13 bases lining up with TRBD2. This CDR3 contains 14 residues. Trimming cost V 10 bases and J 4 bases; bases outside gene matches: 7. Germline loops: CDR1 MNHEY, CDR2 SVGEGT. The CDR3 protein is CATKGLAGFYEQYV. In DNA form, the CDR3 reads TGTGCCACCAAGGGACTAGCGGGATTTTACGAGCAGTACGTC.

Ten or more counts support this clonotype. This CDR3 is CASSVATSGSTDTQYF. The CDR3 DNA follows: TGTGCCAGCAGCGTAGCTACTAGCGGGAGCACAGATACGCAGTATTTT. The V call is TRBV9, the J call TRBJ2-3; TRBD2 matches at 9 bases. The CDR3 spans 16 residues. From germline, CDR1 is SGDLS and CDR2 YYNGEE. The V gene end was trimmed by 0 bases and the J gene end by 0 bases; junction bases not matched to a gene: 2.

This clonotype has only a few counts. This chain connects TRBV3-1 to TRBJ2-2, with D unclear. V dropped 6 bases and J dropped 6 bases, with 11 bases sitting between them. Per the germline V gene, CDR1 is LGHDT and CDR2 is YNNKEL (reference sequence). This CDR3 region has 13 residues. CDR3 in amino acids: CASSSRLAGELFF. As DNA, the CDR3 is TGTGCCAGCAGTTCAAGGCTGGCCGGGGAGCTGTTTTTT.

The chain employs TRBV2 and TRBJ2-1, with 12 nucleotides matching TRBD2. The length of the CDR3 is 15 residues. Germline V CDR1 and CDR2: SNHLY, FYNNEI. V lost 7 bases, J lost 7 bases, and 8 bases stayed unmatched. The CDR3 loop reads CASTASGRARNEQFF. The DNA of the CDR3 is TGTGCCAGCACAGCTAGCGGGAGGGCTAGGAATGAGCAGTTCTTC.

This clonotype was picked up a small number of times. For the CDR3, the DNA is TGTGCCAGCAGTGAGGACCCCTACGAGCAGTACTTC. Its translation is CASSEDPYEQYF. The chain employs TRBV2 and TRBJ2-7; no clear D. V lost 3 bases to trimming and J lost 2 bases, with 5 bases between them. Per the germline V gene, CDR1 is SNHLY and CDR2 is FYNNEI. The CDR3 extends over 12 amino acids. The full variable domain, with the rest looked up from reference TRBV2 and TRBJ2-7, is EPEVTQTPSHQVTQMGQEVILRCVPISNHLYFYWYRQILGQKVEFLVSFYNNEISEKSEIFDDQFSVERPDGSNFTLKIRSTKLEDSAMYFCASSEDPYEQYFGPGTRLTVT.

This clonotype was counted a few times. The chain links TRBV4-1 to TRBJ2-1; 16 nucleotides match TRBD2. The germline gives CDR1 MGHRA, CDR2 YSYEKL. There are 18 residues in the CDR3. J gave up 7 bases and V 1 base, and 7 bases lay outside the gene matches. CDR3 in amino acids: CASSQGGTSGRERNEQFF. The CDR3, as DNA: TGCGCCAGCAGCCAAGGGGGGACTAGCGGGAGGGAACGGAATGAGCAGTTCTTC.

This clonotype was found many times. The gene calls are TRBV18 and TRBJ1-5, with D maybe TRBD1 (5 bases). Trimming left V 1 base short and J 0 bases short, with 13 bases between. The germline CDR1 and CDR2 sequences are KGHSH and LQKENI. This CDR3 has 17 residues. The CDR3 DNA reads TGTGCCAGCTCACCACGGACCGGGACGAATAGCAATCAGCCCCAGCATTTT. Translated: CASSPRTGTNSNQPQHF.

Only a few counts were recorded for this clonotype. The chain is built from TRBV7-9 and TRBJ2-5; no definite D call. The CDR3 contains 16 residues. Germline V gene sequence: CDR1 SEHNR, CDR2 FQNEAQ (reference sequence). V lost 2 bases and J 2 bases, leaving 15 bases between the germline ends. CDR3 coding DNA: TGTGCCAGCAGCTTAATTCGAGAAATCCGACAAGAGACCCAGTACTTC. It codes for CASSLIREIRQETQYF.

This clonotype came up a few times. The rearrangement uses TRBV7-2 and TRBJ2-7, with D tentatively TRBD1 (5 bases). The germline V and J ends were trimmed by 2 bases and 0 bases, with 11 bases remaining between them. The CDR3 has 15 residues. Germline V CDR1 and CDR2: SGHTA, FQGNSA. The CDR3 loop reads CASSLQGPSSYEQYF. In DNA form, the CDR3 reads TGTGCCAGCAGCTTACAGGGCCCGAGCTCCTACGAGCAGTACTTC. The full variable domain, its missing parts supplied by reference TRBV7-2 and TRBJ2-7, is GAGVSQSPSNKVTEKGKDVELRCDPISGHTALYWYRQSLGQGLEFLIYFQGNSAPDKSGLPSDRFSAERTGGSVSTLTIQRTQQEDSAVYLCASSLQGPSSYEQYFGPGTRLTVT.

Ten or more counts support this clonotype. The V call is TRBV20-1, the J call TRBJ2-7; 12 positions match TRBD2. The germline CDR1 and CDR2 sequences are DFQATT and SNEGSKA (reference sequence). V dropped 8 bases and J dropped 1; count of bases not matched to a gene: 9. The CDR3 length is 15 residues. The DNA of the CDR3 is TGCAGTCCCTTTCGAGGGACTAGCGGGTCCTACGAGCAGTACTTC. Its translation is CSPFRGTSGSYEQYF.

This clonotype was seen at least ten times. The chain is built from TRBV4-3 and TRBJ2-1; no definite D call. Trimming removed 1 base at V and 0 bases at J, with 10 bases between. Germline CDR1 and CDR2: LGHNA and YSLEER. The CDR3 contains 16 residues. The CDR3 DNA is TGCGCCAGCAGCCAAGCTTACCTTAGCTCCTACAATGAGCAGTTCTTC. It encodes CASSQAYLSSYNEQFF.

This clonotype was detected ten times or more. This chain connects TRBV20-1 to TRBJ2-7; D ambiguous. V lost 0 bases, J lost 3 bases, and 12 bases lay in between. CDR1 is DFQATT, CDR2 SNEGSKA, per germline (reference sequence). CDR3 size: 14 residues. CDR3 in DNA: TGCAGTGCTAGAGATAGTAAGGAGTTCTACGAGCAGTACTTC. Its translation: CSARDSKEFYEQYF.